Sequencing of this TCR beta chain was carried out in a study of blood T cell repertoires in COVID-19. About the study: T cells, B-cell-depleted T cells, or PBMCs provided the cDNA or gDNA that served as material.

Only in-frame clones appear in the TCRdb table, and some are missing; sequencing was by immunoSEQ multiplex PCR. The sample carries about 390,000 clones, approximately 89% recorded once. The CDR3 extends over 15 amino acids. Germline CDR1 is WNHNN and CDR2 is SYGVQD (reference sequence). The ends were cut back, 0 bases at V and 2 bases at J, with 7 bases in the middle. It was during active infection that Seattle patients were enrolled and then longitudinally followed. This receptor was identified in a woman aged 55-70 years with COVID-19, enrolled during active disease. J is TRBJ2-2 and V is TRBV10-1; D perhaps matches TRBD2 (5 bases). Sequencing was performed on peripheral blood. For the CDR3, the DNA is TGCGCCAGCAGTGAGTCCGGGGTAAACACCGGGGAGCTGTTTTTT. Amino acids: CASSESGVNTGELFF.